A single T cell receptor beta chain is shown here with its context. Repertoires were generated with immunoSEQ multiplex PCR, while TCRdb's copy carries only in-frame clones and drops some. The top ten hold over 2% of the sample, which has roughly 150,000 clones, roughly nine tenths seen once. The data originate from a study of blood T cell repertoires in COVID-19. At the level of the study: From the United States, Italy and Spain came samples of acute and convalescent COVID-19. Sources were T cells, B-cell-depleted T cells, or PBMCs; the material itself was cDNA or gDNA.

Germline CDR1 SQVTM, CDR2 ANQGSEA. Trimming removed 3 bases at V and 1 base at J, with 16 bases between. The CDR3 runs to 16 residues. V gene TRBV29-1 combines with J gene TRBJ2-1, with D maybe TRBD1 (5 bases). The sequence came from a woman in her sixties or seventies with acute or convalescent COVID-19. The source material was peripheral blood. The CDR3 region has the DNA TGCAGCGTTGAGGGGCTACCCTACGTATCCTACAATGAGCAGTTCTTC. Its protein is CSVEGLPYVSYNEQFF.